This record concerns one T cell receptor beta chain sequence. Its antigen target is currently unknown. No base-level quality is on record; no much larger clone is a single base apart. The CDR3 covers 17 residues, taking in both the cysteine and the phenylalanine. Only CDR3 DNA is held: 51 bases, read in frame from base 1. A distance of 20 bases separates the germline ends of V and J, which lose 4 bases and 3 bases respectively. CDR1 and CDR2 are read off the germline V gene (reference sequence) as SEHNR and FQNEAQ. TCRbeta CDR3 regions were amplified from genomic DNA using the immunoSEQ Assay, a bias-controlled multiplex PCR. The authors' analysis ran thus. The number of nucleated cells in each sample was estimated from the amplification of reference gene primers within the assay. To quantify the absolute abundance of each unique TCRbeta CDR3 rearrangement, sequence reads were collapsed and filtered. For each sample, productive Simpson clonality was calculated by taking the square root of Simpson's diversity index across productive rearrangements. What TCRdb holds here is the immuneACCESS table cut down to in-frame rearrangements. Part of the clones is not present; checked against another copy, under half of the missing clones reflect an unresolved V gene, and the others are unexplained. Clone size and V and J calls were adopted from that table, with D and trimming inferred from the DNA. The sample contains under 150,000 clones, 80% to 90% of them found a single time. The ten biggest clones cover around 8% of the sample.

At one collaborating source in Seattle, patients were enrolled during active infection and were followed longitudinally through the course of disease. Whole blood was collected in K2EDTA tubes by collaborating institutions according to the institutions' own protocols. Collaborator samples were shipped for TCRbeta analysis as frozen whole blood, isolated PBMCs, or DNA extracted from either sample type. This sample was taken from a study of blood T cell repertoires in COVID-19 (dated by TCRdb to 2018 to 2021). Background for the entire study: Collaborator samples came from the United States, Italy and Spain and covered acute and convalescent phases of COVID-19. The prospective study material was composed of cDNA or gDNA derived from T cells, B-cell-depleted T cells, or PBMCs. The sample metadata nearly always contained a de-identified subject ID, COVID-19 status, age in years and sex. The samples were drawn from the first 160 participants of the ongoing ImmuneRACE study and from 1,200 or so subjects provided by 6 global collaborators. The repertoires were made available in a free public database intended to serve as a resource for research on the immune response to SARS-CoV-2. Where available, HLA class I and class II types were obtained from metadata supplied by the sample provider rather than from assay-based typing. The dataset comprised deeply sampled blood TCRbeta repertoires from subjects exposed to, actively infected with, or recovered from COVID-19.

What the work shows at the level of the full study, not this receptor alone: The quantity of clinical and demographic metadata differed by source and by participant and was supplied without curation.

This receptor chain uses TRBV7-9 and TRBJ2-3, with TRBD2 as a weak D call on 7 bases. This TCR came from a woman aged 55-69 years with COVID-19, enrolled during active disease. Source material: peripheral blood. The sequenced DNA is TGTGCCAGCAGCTACCCCTTCGGGGGGCTTACTACAGATACGCAGTATTTT. It translates as CASSYPFGGLTTDTQYF.